This entry is about one T cell receptor beta chain. The table lists this clone with a few counts. Its antigen is currently not known. Base quality data are lacking; no much larger clone is found one base away. The CDR3 spans 11 residues, from the cysteine through the phenylalanine. Of all the DNA, just the CDR3 is kept, 33 bases in frame from base 1. The germline V gene yields MGHDK for CDR1 and SYGVNS for CDR2. V lost 7 bases and J lost 4 bases; the stretch between them is 8 bases long. The time point label, read with the paper, signifies: cells obtained before transplantation from donor or recipient. CD3+CD4+ and CD3+CD8+ populations were FACS-sorted from unstimulated pre-transplant donor and recipient cells taken from spleen or lymph nodes. The data stem from a study of graft-versus-host responses after intestinal transplantation (dated by TCRdb to about 2021). With regard to the full study: Recipients received multivisceral, liver-intestinal, or isolated intestinal transplants. Graft-versus-host and host-versus-graft alloreactive T cell clones were tracked in the graft, circulation and bone marrow after intestinal transplantation using bulk TCR-beta CDR3 sequencing. A cohort of roughly 25 intestinal transplant recipients, including one retransplant, was enrolled, and a few patients lacking pretransplant specimens were excluded. A peak of at least 4% donor T cells among recipient peripheral blood mononuclear cells was the definition used for donor T cell macrochimerism. To identify alloreactive clones, pre-transplant mixed lymphocyte reaction products were sequenced and compared with unstimulated pre-transplant donor and recipient T cells. Instead of going to the commercial service, samples from a few later patients were sequenced in-house on an Illumina MiSeq and processed with MiXCR. Every recipient was given anti-thymocyte globulin induction, then maintenance tacrolimus and steroids for about three years.

Summary of the overall study and its limitations: Early after transplant, peak levels of circulating GvH clones were associated with declines in HvG clones. In the allografts of patients with donor T cell macrochimerism, GvH to HvG T cell clonal ratios were high. GvH clones turned up in recipient bone marrow, with some appearing earlier in ileal mucosa or blood, a pattern consistent with an intestinal mucosal origin. The relatively low number and heterogeneity of intestinal transplant patients limited the conclusions.

The library was obtained by the immunoSEQ multiplex PCR assay. For most patients, genomic DNA was isolated using the Qiagen DNeasy Blood and Tissue Kit and was shipped frozen to Adaptive Biotechnologies for TCR sequencing. For most patients, genomic DNA was subjected to high-throughput TCR-beta CDR3 sequencing by Adaptive Biotechnologies. The study's processing was this. Adaptive's ImmunoSEQ software was the source of the TCR sequencing data for over 15 patients, while a few other patients were processed with MiXCR and VDJtools. To correct CD4 versus CD8 sorting errors, sequences present in both subsets at a frequency ratio below 5:1 were removed. Because the origin of CDR3 nucleotide sequences shared between donor and recipient could not be assigned, those sequences were removed. Alloreactive clones required at least 2-fold expansion over unstimulated cells and minimum CFSE-low frequency of 0.002% (template counts) or 0.001% (read counts). Clones detected in sequenced pre-transplant spleen, lymph node, or MLR CFSE-low populations of the donor or recipient were defined as mappable. The cumulative frequency of alloreactive clones was calculated as a percentage of all sequences, weighted by copy number. Sourced from immuneACCESS, this table was stored by TCRdb with only in-frame sequences that have V and J called. A share of the clones is absent; for the studies checked, an unresolved V gene accounts for under half, and the remainder has no known explanation. The DNA gave D and trimming, while V, J and clone size come from that table. This sample has approximately 130,000 clones in its table, and around 94% of those were observed once. The ten largest clones represent about 0.16% of the sample.

This chain is built from TRBV25-1 and TRBJ2-7; TRBD2 could be the D gene, as 6 bases match. This clonotype originated in a human donor who received an intestinal transplant. Sequenced here: unstimulated CD4+ T cells sorted from spleen or lymph node cells, sampled before intestinal transplant. The CDR3 protein is CASMRGYEQYF. The DNA sequence is given as TGTGCCAGCATGCGGGGATACGAGCAGTACTTC.